Detailed here is one T cell receptor beta chain. The antigen remains undetermined. J was trimmed by 5 bases and V by 5 bases; bases with no gene match: 13. There are 16 residues in the CDR3. Per germline, CDR1 SGHVS and CDR2 FNYEAQ. The study defined stable Graves' hyperthyroidism as no ophthalmopathy progression within 18 months. Hyperthyroidism in the patients, aged 18 to 65, was newly diagnosed and under 2 months in duration. Used for diagnoses were clinical symptoms, serum thyroxine and TRAb, thyroid ultrasound and orbital computed tomography. Regions amplified from RNA transcripts were the TCR beta CDR3 regions. With the HTBI primer set, the TCR CDR3 went through a first round of RT-PCR. Via MiXCR, TCRdb re-called the multiplex PCR reads, giving one row per CDR3 protein. This table holds 480,000 or so distinct CDR3 sequences, 13% to 15% found once. This sample stems from a study of T cells in Graves' hyperthyroidism and ophthalmopathy.

Study results and caveats: Blood also held most thyroid clonotypes expanded beyond 0.001.

The chain combines TRBV7-6 with TRBJ1-1, with 8 positions matching TRBD1. Sequenced sample: blood. This TCR came from a woman between 18 and 30 years old with Graves' hyperthyroidism. CDR3 coding DNA: TGTGCCAGCAGCCAAATGTCCGGCAGGGGGCTTACTGAAGCTTTCTTT. It codes for CASSQMSGRGLTEAFF.